Listed below are T cell receptor beta chains from one sample, sequenced in a study of beta chain features in type 1 diabetes. TCRdb keeps only in-frame clones here, not all; method: immunoSEQ multiplex PCR. The data hold tens of thousands of clones, with 60% to 70% observed a single time. What was sequenced was stem cell memory CD4+ T cells from blood. The receptor set was obtained from a woman aged 30 to 39 with type 1 diabetes. The CDR3 runs from the conserved cysteine through the conserved F or W. D genes are given only for firm matches. The size field is filled for only some rows; it gives once, few, many or a size class.

J gene,clone size,D gene,V gene,CDR3 protein,CDR3 DNA
TRBJ2-3,-,-,TRBV19,CASSISRDTQYF,TGTGCCAGTAGTATATCTAGAGATACGCAGTATTTT
TRBJ2-7,-,TRBD2,TRBV2,CASRRASGSYEQYF,TGTGCCAGCAGGCGGGCTAGCGGGAGCTACGAGCAGTACTTC
TRBJ1-1,-,-,TRBV7-6,CASSLAGSPNTEAFF,TGTGCCAGCAGCTTAGCGGGCAGCCCGAACACTGAAGCTTTCTTT
TRBJ1-1,-,TRBD1,TRBV2,CASMRQGENTEAFF,TGTGCCAGCATGAGACAGGGCGAGAACACTGAAGCTTTCTTT
TRBJ1-1,-,-,TRBV18,CASSPYSTEAFF,TGTGCCAGCTCACCATACTCCACTGAAGCTTTCTTT
TRBJ2-7,-,-,TRBV10-3,CAISEGSYEQYF,TGTGCCATCAGTGAGGGCAGCTACGAGCAGTACTTC
TRBJ2-5,-,TRBD2,TRBV5-6,CASSLVGSGSSETQYF,TGTGCCAGCAGCTTGGTGGGTAGCGGGAGTTCGGAGACCCAGTACTTC
TRBJ2-7,-,TRBD1,TRBV5-1,CASSLDLTGEYEQYF,TGCGCCAGCAGCTTGGACCTAACAGGGGAATACGAGCAGTACTTC
TRBJ2-5,-,-,TRBV9,CASSVASLVETQYF,TGTGCCAGCAGCGTAGCCTCACTTGTGGAGACCCAGTACTTC
TRBJ2-1,few,TRBD2,TRBV9,CASSVLSGSSYNEQFF,TGTGCCAGCAGCGTTCTTAGCGGGAGCTCCTACAATGAGCAGTTCTTC
TRBJ2-5,-,-,TRBV5-1,CASRKEIGETQYF,TGCGCCAGCAGAAAGGAGATTGGGGAGACCCAGTACTTC
TRBJ2-7,-,-,TRBV7-9,CASSLAASSYEQYF,TGTGCCAGCAGCTTAGCTGCGAGCTCCTACGAGCAGTACTTC
TRBJ2-3,-,-,TRBV5-4,CASSLDNRRDTQYF,TGTGCCAGCAGCTTGGATAATAGGAGGGATACGCAGTATTTT
TRBJ2-1,-,TRBD2,TRBV7-9,CASSLGSSGNNEQFF,TGTGCCAGCAGCTTAGGATCTAGCGGTAACAATGAGCAGTTCTTC
TRBJ2-7,-,-,TRBV19,CASSNRENYEQYF,TGTGCCAGTAGTAATCGAGAAAACTACGAGCAGTACTTC
TRBJ2-6,few,TRBD1,TRBV5-1,CASSLGDSYSGANVLTF,TGCGCCAGCAGCTTGGGGGACAGCTACTCTGGGGCCAACGTCCTGACTTTC
TRBJ2-3,few,TRBD2,TRBV18,CASSPAGGPDTQYF,TGTGCCAGCTCACCGGCGGGAGGCCCAGATACGCAGTATTTT
TRBJ2-5,-,TRBD1,TRBV6-6,CASSSWTGQFQETQYF,TGTGCCAGCAGTTCCTGGACAGGGCAGTTCCAAGAGACCCAGTACTTC
TRBJ2-7,-,TRBD1,TRBV5-1,CASSPRQGTHYEQYF,TGCGCCAGCAGCCCACGACAGGGGACCCACTACGAGCAGTACTTC
TRBJ2-1,-,-,TRBV6-6,CASYRDSYNEQFF,TGTGCCAGTTACAGGGATTCCTACAATGAGCAGTTCTTC
TRBJ2-2,-,-,TRBV5-4,CASSLDRTGELFF,TGTGCCAGCAGCTTGGATCGCACCGGGGAGCTGTTTTTT
TRBJ2-3,few,TRBD2,TRBV29-1,CSGRLAGVGDTQYF,TGCAGCGGTCGACTAGCGGGAGTAGGAGATACGCAGTATTTT
TRBJ1-2,few,-,TRBV7-2,CASSPQAGYTF,TGTGCCAGCAGCCCCCAAGCTGGCTACACCTTC
TRBJ1-4,-,TRBD1,TRBV18,CASSRAGTAYEKLFF,TGTGCCAGCTCACGGGCCGGGACAGCTTATGAAAAACTGTTTTTT
TRBJ2-7,-,-,TRBV5-4,CASSLGTAGGYEQYF,TGTGCCAGCAGCTTAGGGACAGCCGGGGGCTACGAGCAGTACTTC
TRBJ1-5,once,-,TRBV28,CASSLQGGYQPQHF,TGTGCCAGCAGTTTACAGGGAGGGTATCAGCCCCAGCATTTT
TRBJ2-7,-,TRBD1,TRBV2,CASSTGTENYEQYF,TGTGCCAGCAGTACCGGGACAGAAAACTACGAGCAGTACTTC
TRBJ1-2,few,TRBD1,TRBV18,CASSPGQDYGYTF,TGTGCCAGCTCACCGGGACAGGACTATGGCTACACCTTC
TRBJ2-3,-,TRBD2,TRBV18,CASSLAGGTDTQYF,TGTGCCAGCTCACTCGCGGGGGGCACAGATACGCAGTATTTT
TRBJ1-5,few,TRBD1,TRBV5-6,CASSRWTGYNQPQHF,TGTGCCAGCAGCCGATGGACAGGGTACAATCAGCCCCAGCATTTT
TRBJ1-3,-,TRBD1,TRBV4-1,CASSPSQGYGNTIYF,TGCGCCAGCAGCCCATCACAGGGGTACGGAAACACCATATATTTT
TRBJ1-3,-,-,TRBV6-6,CASSRSSSGNTIYF,TGTGCCAGCAGCCGTAGTAGCTCTGGAAACACCATATATTTT
TRBJ2-3,-,-,TRBV6-5,CASTSTSTDTQYF,TGTGCCAGCACGAGCACTAGCACAGATACGCAGTATTTT
TRBJ2-3,few,TRBD2,TRBV10-3,CASTLAGLDTQYF,TGTGCCAGTACCCTAGCGGGTTTAGATACGCAGTATTTT
TRBJ2-4,few,TRBD1,TRBV5-1,CASSPGQGGWDIQYF,TGCGCCAGCAGCCCCGGACAGGGCGGGTGGGACATTCAGTACTTC
TRBJ2-7,-,TRBD1,TRBV28,CASRMNRGATYEQYF,TGTGCCAGCAGGATGAACAGGGGGGCGACCTACGAGCAGTACTTC
TRBJ2-7,few,-,TRBV9,CASSGPASQGGLHEQYF,TGTGCCAGCAGCGGGCCGGCCTCGCAGGGTGGGTTGCACGAGCAGTACTTC
TRBJ2-3,-,TRBD2,TRBV10-3,CAIRRLAGETGDTQYF,TGTGCCATCAGGAGACTAGCGGGAGAAACGGGAGATACGCAGTATTTT
TRBJ1-2,-,-,TRBV19,CASSIQGYGYTF,TGTGCCAGTAGTATCCAGGGTTATGGCTACACCTTC
TRBJ1-2,-,TRBD1,TRBV30,CAWSVFSGGNVYGYTF,TGTGCCTGGAGTGTATTTTCAGGGGGCAACGTCTATGGCTACACCTTC
TRBJ2-7,few,-,TRBV29-1,CSVRRLGLNEQYF,TGCAGCGTTAGGCGACTAGGTCTAAACGAGCAGTACTTC
TRBJ1-2,-,-,TRBV30,CALSRGYGYTF,TGTGCCCTATCCCGGGGATATGGCTACACCTTC
TRBJ2-7,-,TRBD2,TRBV5-1,CASRSGLAGGGSSYEQYF,TGCGCCAGCAGAAGCGGACTAGCGGGAGGTGGTAGTTCCTACGAGCAGTACTTC
TRBJ2-3,few,-,TRBV18,CASSPMDTQYF,TGTGCCAGCTCTCCCATGGATACGCAGTATTTT
TRBJ2-3,-,-,TRBV2,CASSVRLDTDTQYF,TGTGCCAGCAGTGTACGACTGGACACAGATACGCAGTATTTT
TRBJ1-2,-,TRBD1,TRBV29-1,CSEQSEGQVNYGYTF,TGCAGCGAGCAATCTGAGGGACAGGTTAACTATGGCTACACCTTC
TRBJ2-2,few,-,TRBV2,CASRYSSGGNTGELFF,TGTGCCAGCAGGTATTCCTCTGGAGGGAACACCGGGGAGCTGTTTTTT
TRBJ2-5,-,TRBD1,TRBV6-5,CASSPRTGQETQYF,TGTGCCAGCAGTCCACGGACAGGCCAAGAGACCCAGTACTTC
TRBJ2-7,-,-,TRBV4-2,CASSQVWAQSSDFAEQYF,TGTGCCAGCAGCCAAGTGTGGGCGCAGAGCTCTGATTTCGCCGAGCAGTACTTC
TRBJ2-7,-,-,TRBV19,CASSPRRASYEQYF,TGTGCCAGTAGTCCCAGGAGGGCCTCTTACGAGCAGTACTTC
TRBJ2-5,-,TRBD2,TRBV18,CASSPPITGGETQYF,TGTGCCAGCTCACCACCGATAACGGGAGGAGAGACCCAGTACTTC